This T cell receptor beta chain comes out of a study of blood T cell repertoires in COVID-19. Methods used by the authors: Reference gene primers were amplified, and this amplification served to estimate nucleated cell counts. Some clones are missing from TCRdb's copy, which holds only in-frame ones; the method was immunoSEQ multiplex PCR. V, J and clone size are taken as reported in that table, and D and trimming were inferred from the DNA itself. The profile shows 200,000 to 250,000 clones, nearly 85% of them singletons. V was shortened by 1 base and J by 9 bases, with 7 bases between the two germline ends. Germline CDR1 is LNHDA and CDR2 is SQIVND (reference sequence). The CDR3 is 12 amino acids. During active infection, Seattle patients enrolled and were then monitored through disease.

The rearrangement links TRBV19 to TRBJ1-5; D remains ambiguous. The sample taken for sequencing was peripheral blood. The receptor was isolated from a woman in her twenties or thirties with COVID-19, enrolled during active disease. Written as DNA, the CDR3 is TGTGCCAGTAGTATAGCCGAGGGGCCCCAGCATTTT. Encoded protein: CASSIAEGPQHF. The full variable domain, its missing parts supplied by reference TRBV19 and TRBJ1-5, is DGGITQSPKYLFRKEGQNVTLSCEQNLNHDAMYWYRQDPGQGLRLIYYSQIVNDFQKGDIAEGYSVSREKKESFPLTVTSAQKNPTAFYLCASSIAEGPQHFGDGTRLSIL.